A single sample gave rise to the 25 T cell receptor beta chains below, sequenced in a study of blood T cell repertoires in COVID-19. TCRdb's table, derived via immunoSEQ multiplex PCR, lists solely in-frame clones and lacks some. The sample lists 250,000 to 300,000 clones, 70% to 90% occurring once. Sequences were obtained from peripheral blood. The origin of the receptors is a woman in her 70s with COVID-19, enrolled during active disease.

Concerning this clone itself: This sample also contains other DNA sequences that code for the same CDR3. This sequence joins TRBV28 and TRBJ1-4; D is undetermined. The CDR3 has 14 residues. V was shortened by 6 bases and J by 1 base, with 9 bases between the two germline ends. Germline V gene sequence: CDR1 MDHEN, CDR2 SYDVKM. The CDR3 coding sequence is TGTGCCAGCAGCTCGGGTGGAACTAATGAAAAACTGTTTTTT. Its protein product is CASSSGGTNEKLFF.

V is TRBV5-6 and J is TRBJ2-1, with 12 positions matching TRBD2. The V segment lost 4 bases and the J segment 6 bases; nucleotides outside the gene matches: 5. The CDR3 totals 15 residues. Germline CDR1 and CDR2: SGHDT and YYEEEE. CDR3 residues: CASSPETSGSNEQFF. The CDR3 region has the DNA TGTGCCAGCAGCCCGGAGACTAGCGGGAGCAATGAGCAGTTCTTC.

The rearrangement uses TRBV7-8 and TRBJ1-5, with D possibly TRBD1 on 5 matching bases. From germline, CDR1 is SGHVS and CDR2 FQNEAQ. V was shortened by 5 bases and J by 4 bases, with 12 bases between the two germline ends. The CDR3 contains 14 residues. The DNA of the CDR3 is TGTGCCAGCAGCCCCCGCAGGGTTAATCAGCCCCAGCATTTT. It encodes CASSPRRVNQPQHF.

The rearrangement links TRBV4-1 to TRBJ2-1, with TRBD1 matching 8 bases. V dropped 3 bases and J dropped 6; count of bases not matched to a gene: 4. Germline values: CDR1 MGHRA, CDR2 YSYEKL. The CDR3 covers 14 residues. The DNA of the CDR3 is TGCGCCAGCAGCCAGCTTGACAGGGGCAATGAGCAGTTCTTC. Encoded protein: CASSQLDRGNEQFF.

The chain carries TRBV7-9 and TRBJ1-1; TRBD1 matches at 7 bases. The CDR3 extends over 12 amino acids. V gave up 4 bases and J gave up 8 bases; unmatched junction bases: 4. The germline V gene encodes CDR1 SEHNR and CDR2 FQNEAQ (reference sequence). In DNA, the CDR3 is TGTGCCAGCAGCTATCTGGACAGGGAAGCTTTCTTT. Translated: CASSYLDREAFF. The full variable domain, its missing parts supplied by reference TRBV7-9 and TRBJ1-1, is DTGVSQNPRHKITKRGQNVTFRCDPISEHNRLYWYRQTLGQGPEFLTYFQNEAQLEKSRLLSDRFSAERPKGSFSTLEIQRTEQGDSAMYLCASSYLDREAFFGQGTRLTVV.

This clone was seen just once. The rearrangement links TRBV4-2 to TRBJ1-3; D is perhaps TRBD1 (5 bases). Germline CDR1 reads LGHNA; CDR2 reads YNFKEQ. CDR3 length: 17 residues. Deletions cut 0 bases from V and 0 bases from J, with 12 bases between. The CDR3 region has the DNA TGTGCCAGCAGCCAAGAGGGGGGATCGAGCTCTGGAAACACCATATATTTT. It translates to CASSQEGGSSSGNTIYF.

The CDR3 spells CASSPPPGQGVLRGYTF. CDR3 sequence (DNA): TGTGCCAGTAGTCCCCCCCCGGGACAGGGAGTTCTTCGGGGCTACACCTTC. The chain employs TRBV19 and TRBJ1-2; 9 bases are shared with TRBD1. Germline V lookup: CDR1 LNHDA, CDR2 SQIVND (reference sequence). The CDR3 extends over 17 amino acids. V lost 5 bases to trimming and J lost 8 bases; unmatched junction nucleotides: 18. The entire variable domain, with the rest obtained from reference TRBV19 and TRBJ1-2, is as follows: DGGITQSPKYLFRKEGQNVTLSCEQNLNHDAMYWYRQDPGQGLRLIYYSQIVNDFQKGDIAEGYSVSREKKESFPLTVTSAQKNPTAFYLCASSPPPGQGVLRGYTFGSGTRLTVV.

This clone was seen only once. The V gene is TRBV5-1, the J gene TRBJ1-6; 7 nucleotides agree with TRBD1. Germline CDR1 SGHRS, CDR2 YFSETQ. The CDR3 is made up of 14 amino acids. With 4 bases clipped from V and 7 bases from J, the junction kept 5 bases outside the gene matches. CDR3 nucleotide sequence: TGCGCCAGCAGCGGTGGGACAGCCAATTCACCCCTCCACTTT. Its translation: CASSGGTANSPLHF.

In nucleotides, the CDR3 is TGCAGCGTTGAAAGGACAGCCAACACTGAAGCTTTCTTT. This codes for CSVERTANTEAFF. This chain links TRBV29-1 with TRBJ1-1, with D perhaps TRBD1 (6 bases). This CDR3 has 13 amino acids. Germline lookup yields CDR1 SQVTM and CDR2 ANQGSEA. The V gene lost 2 bases and the J gene lost 2 bases, with 9 bases spanning the gap.

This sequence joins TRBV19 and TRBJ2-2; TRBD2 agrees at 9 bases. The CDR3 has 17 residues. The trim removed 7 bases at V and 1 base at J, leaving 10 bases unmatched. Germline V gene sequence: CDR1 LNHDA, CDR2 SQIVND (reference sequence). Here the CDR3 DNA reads TGTGCCAGTATCGGAGAACGAGCGGGGGGGAACACCGGGGAGCTGTTTTTT. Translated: CASIGERAGGNTGELFF.

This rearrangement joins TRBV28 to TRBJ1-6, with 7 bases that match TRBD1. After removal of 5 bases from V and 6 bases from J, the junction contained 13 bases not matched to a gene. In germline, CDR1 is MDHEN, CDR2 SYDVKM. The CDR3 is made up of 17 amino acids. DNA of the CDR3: TGTGCCAGCAGTCTCCCTACAGGGGAAAAGGTTAATTCACCCCTCCACTTT. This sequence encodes CASSLPTGEKVNSPLHF.

The CDR3 DNA sequence: TGTGCCAGCTCACCACAAGGGACACATAATGAAAAACTGTTTTTT. Translation: CASSPQGTHNEKLFF. This rearrangement joins TRBV18 to TRBJ1-4; D may be TRBD1 (6 bases). The CDR3 runs 15 residues. Germline CDR1 reads KGHSH; CDR2 reads LQKENI. The V gene lost 1 base and the J gene lost 4 bases, with 10 bases spanning the gap.

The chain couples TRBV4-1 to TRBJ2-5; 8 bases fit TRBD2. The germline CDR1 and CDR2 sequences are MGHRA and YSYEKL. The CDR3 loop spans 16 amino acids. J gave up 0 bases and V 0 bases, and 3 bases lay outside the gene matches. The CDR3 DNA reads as TGCGCCAGCAGCCAAGATAGCGGGGTATACCAAGAGACCCAGTACTTC. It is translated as CASSQDSGVYQETQYF.

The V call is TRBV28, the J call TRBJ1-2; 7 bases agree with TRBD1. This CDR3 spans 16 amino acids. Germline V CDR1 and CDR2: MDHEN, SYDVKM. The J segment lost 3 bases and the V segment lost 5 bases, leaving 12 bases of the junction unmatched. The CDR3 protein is CASSTLREGADYGYTF. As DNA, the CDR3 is TGTGCCAGCAGTACGTTACGGGAGGGGGCGGACTATGGCTACACCTTC.

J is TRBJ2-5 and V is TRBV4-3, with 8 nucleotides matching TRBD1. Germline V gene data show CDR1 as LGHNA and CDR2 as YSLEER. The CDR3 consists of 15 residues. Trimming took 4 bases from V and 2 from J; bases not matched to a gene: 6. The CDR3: CASSLYWTGQETQYF. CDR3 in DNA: TGCGCCAGCAGCCTCTATTGGACAGGGCAAGAGACCCAGTACTTC.

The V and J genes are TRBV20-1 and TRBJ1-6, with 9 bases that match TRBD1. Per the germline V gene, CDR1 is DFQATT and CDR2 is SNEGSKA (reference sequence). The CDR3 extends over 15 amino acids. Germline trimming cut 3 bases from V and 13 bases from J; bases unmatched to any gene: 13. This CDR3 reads CSASISGQGNMPLHF. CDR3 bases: TGCAGTGCTAGTATTTCAGGACAGGGGAATATGCCCCTCCACTTT.

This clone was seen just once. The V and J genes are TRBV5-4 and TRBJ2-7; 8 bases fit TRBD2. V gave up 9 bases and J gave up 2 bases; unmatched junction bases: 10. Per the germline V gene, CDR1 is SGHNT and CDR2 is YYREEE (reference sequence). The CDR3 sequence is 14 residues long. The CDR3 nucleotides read TGTGCCACTGGGCCTTCCGGGGGGGCCTACGAGCAGTACTTC. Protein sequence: CATGPSGGAYEQYF.

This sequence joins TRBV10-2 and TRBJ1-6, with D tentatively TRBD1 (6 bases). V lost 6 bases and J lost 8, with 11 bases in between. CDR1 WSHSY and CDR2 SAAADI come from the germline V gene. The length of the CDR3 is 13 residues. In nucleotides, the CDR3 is TGCGCCAGCAGATCGGGGGGCGATTCACCCCTCCACTTT. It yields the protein CASRSGGDSPLHF.

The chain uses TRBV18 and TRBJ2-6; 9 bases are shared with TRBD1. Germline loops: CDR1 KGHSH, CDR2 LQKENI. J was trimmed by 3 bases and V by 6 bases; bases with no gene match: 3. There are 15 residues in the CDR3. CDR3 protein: CASSRTGDGANVLTF. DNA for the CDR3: TGTGCCAGCTCTCGGACAGGGGATGGGGCCAACGTCCTGACTTTC.

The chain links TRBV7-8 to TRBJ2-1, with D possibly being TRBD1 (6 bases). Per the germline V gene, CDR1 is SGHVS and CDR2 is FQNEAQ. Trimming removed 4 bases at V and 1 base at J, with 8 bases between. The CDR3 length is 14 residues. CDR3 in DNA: TGTGCCAGCAGCTCTGGACAGTCCTACAATGAGCAGTTCTTC. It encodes CASSSGQSYNEQFF.

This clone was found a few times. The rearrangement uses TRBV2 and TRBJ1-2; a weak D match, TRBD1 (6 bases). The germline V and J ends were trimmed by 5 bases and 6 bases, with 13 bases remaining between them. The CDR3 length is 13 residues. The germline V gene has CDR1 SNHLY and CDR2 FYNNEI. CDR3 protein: CASSPTGMDGYTF. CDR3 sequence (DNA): TGTGCCAGCAGTCCTACAGGGATGGATGGCTACACCTTC.

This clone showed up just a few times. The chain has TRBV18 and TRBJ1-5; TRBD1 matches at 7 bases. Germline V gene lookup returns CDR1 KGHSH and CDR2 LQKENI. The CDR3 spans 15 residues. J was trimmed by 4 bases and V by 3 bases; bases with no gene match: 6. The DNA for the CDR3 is TGTGCCAGCTCACCCACAGGGGCAGGGAATCAGCCCCAGCATTTT. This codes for CASSPTGAGNQPQHF.

Written as DNA, the CDR3 is TGTGCCTCGGGACAGTTCTATGGCTACACCTTC. Translating gives CASGQFYGYTF. The chain employs TRBV30 and TRBJ1-2; 7 nucleotides agree with TRBD1. The CDR3 extends over 11 amino acids. V gave up 7 bases and J gave up 4 bases; unmatched junction bases: 3. Germline V gene data show CDR1 as GTSNPN and CDR2 as SVGIG (reference sequence). Combining the CDR3 with reference TRBV30 and TRBJ1-2 gives the whole variable domain SQTIHQWPATLVQPVGSPLSLECTVEGTSNPNLYWYRQAAGRGLQLLFYSVGIGQISSEVPQNLSASRPQDRQFILSSKKLLLSDSGFYLCASGQFYGYTFGSGTRLTVV.

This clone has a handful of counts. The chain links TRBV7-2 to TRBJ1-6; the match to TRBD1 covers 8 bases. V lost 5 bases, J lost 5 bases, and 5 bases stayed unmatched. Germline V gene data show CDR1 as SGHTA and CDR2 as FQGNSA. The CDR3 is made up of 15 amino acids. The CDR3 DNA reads TGTGCCAGCAGCCCCCAGGGGGCCAATAATTCACCCCTCCACTTT. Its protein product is CASSPQGANNSPLHF.

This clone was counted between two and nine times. CDR3 sequence reads: CASSVGHQSSGNTIYF. In DNA, the CDR3 is TGTGCCAGCAGTGTAGGACATCAGAGCTCTGGAAACACCATATATTTT. The V and J genes are TRBV6-1 and TRBJ1-3; tentatively, D is TRBD1 (5 bases). The CDR3 consists of 16 residues. Trimming left V 4 bases short and J 0 bases short, with 13 bases between. CDR1 and CDR2 (germline): MNHNS, SASEGT.